This T cell receptor beta chain was identified in a study of T cells in Graves' hyperthyroidism and ophthalmopathy. Study-wide results and caveats: Blood also held most thyroid clonotypes expanded beyond 0.001.

In its sample, this clonotype was seen a few times. Its antigen remains unknown. V lost 3 bases and J 6 bases, leaving 30 bases between the germline ends. The CDR3 is 18 residues long. The germline V gene has CDR1 GTSNPN and CDR2 SVGIG (reference sequence). Authors of the study amplified TCR beta CDR3 regions from RNA transcripts. Using the HTBI primer set, a first-round RT-PCR was run on the TCR CDR3. TCRdb used MiXCR to reprocess the multiplex PCR reads, holding one entry per CDR3 protein. The sample includes some 370,000 distinct CDR3 sequences, about 17% of them seen just once. The hyperthyroidism patients had all been newly diagnosed, and their disease duration was under 2 months. Their ages ranged from 18 to 65 years.

The chain has TRBV30 and TRBJ2-7, with D perhaps TRBD1 (6 bases). The sample comprised blood. This TCR was recovered from a woman younger than 45 with Graves' hyperthyroidism that later progressed to Graves' ophthalmopathy. The CDR3 nucleotides are TGTGCCTGGAGCGGCTCGGGACACCTCGACCCCAAATGGGGCGAGCAGTACTTC. Its translation is CAWSGSGHLDPKWGEQYF.